This T cell receptor (beta chain) emerged from a study of a mutant IDH1 vaccine in newly diagnosed glioma. The overall study: Vaccine dosing followed radiotherapy by 4-6 weeks, or accompanied temozolomide cycles. Patients under treatment included about 60% males and 37.5% females and had a mean age of approximately 40 years. The study, taken as a whole, reports: The study observed vaccine-induced immune responses in around 94% of patients.

The protocol was immunoSEQ multiplex PCR, while the TCRdb copy is restricted to in-frame clones and leaves out a portion. Among about 64,000 clones, 74% were seen once, and the ten largest hold over 3.5%. With respect to this clone: What it binds is unknown.

Time point described: week 35, safety follow-up. The study gave 300 ug of mutant IDH1 20-mer peptide per vaccine dose, with topical imiquimod. CDR1 and CDR2 (germline): SEHNR, FQNEAQ (reference sequence). The CDR3 loop spans 13 amino acids. After removal of 3 bases from V and 3 bases from J, the junction contained 1 base not matched to a gene. The source material was PBMCs, sampled from a glioma patient whose treatment included an IDH1 peptide vaccine. The rearrangement uses TRBV7-9 and TRBJ1-1; TRBD1 aligns across 7 bases. The origin of this receptor is a man between 50 and 59 years old with glioma. CDR3 loop: CASSFDRDTEAFF. The CDR3 DNA reads TGTGCCAGCAGCTTCGACAGGGACACTGAAGCTTTCTTT.